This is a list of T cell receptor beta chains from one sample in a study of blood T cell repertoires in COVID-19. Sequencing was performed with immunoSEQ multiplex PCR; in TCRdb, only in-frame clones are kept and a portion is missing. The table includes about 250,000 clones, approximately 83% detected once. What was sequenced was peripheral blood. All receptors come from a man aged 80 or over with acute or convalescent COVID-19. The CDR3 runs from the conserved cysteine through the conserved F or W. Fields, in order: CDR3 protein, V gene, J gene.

CDR3: CSASSGEANTEAFF
V: TRBV20-1
J: TRBJ1-1

CDR3: CASSVGAVTNEKLFF
V: TRBV9
J: TRBJ1-4

CDR3: CASSVQGPVGEQFF
V: TRBV2
J: TRBJ2-1

CDR3: CASTLGHPNTEAFF
V: TRBV25-1
J: TRBJ1-1

CDR3: CATSDNTGPYEQYF
V: TRBV24-1
J: TRBJ2-7

CDR3: CASSYRGVGGYGYTF
V: TRBV6-5
J: TRBJ1-2

CDR3: CASSPQVSQETQYF
V: TRBV5-1
J: TRBJ2-5

CDR3: CASSAGTSVIYEQYF
V: TRBV27
J: TRBJ2-7

CDR3: CASSLDSYSPLHF
V: TRBV5-1
J: TRBJ1-6

CDR3: CASGLTTLRTEAFF
V: TRBV12-5
J: TRBJ1-1

CDR3: CSVPRRGDDGYTF
V: TRBV29-1
J: TRBJ1-2

CDR3: CASSLAAFGGNTIYF
V: TRBV7-2
J: TRBJ1-3

CDR3: CATSAPGQGYGYTF
V: TRBV24-1
J: TRBJ1-2

CDR3: CASSHGRLDNEQFF
V: TRBV7-3
J: TRBJ2-1

CDR3: CAWTYGTGAEQYF
V: TRBV30
J: TRBJ2-7

CDR3: CASSPSSTGGRAGELFF
V: TRBV9
J: TRBJ2-2

CDR3: CAWKHRGGETQYF
V: TRBV30
J: TRBJ2-5

CDR3: CASSYGTNSGEQYF
V: TRBV7-8
J: TRBJ2-7

CDR3: CASSEYRAGESGETQYF
V: TRBV10-1
J: TRBJ2-5

CDR3: CASSYTLANVGNEQFF
V: TRBV6-2/TRBV6-3
J: TRBJ2-1

CDR3: CASSLGTPNTEAFF
V: TRBV18
J: TRBJ1-1

CDR3: CASSAQMNTEAFF
V: TRBV7-2
J: TRBJ1-1

CDR3: CASSLVQGYGYTF
V: TRBV3-1/TRBV3-2
J: TRBJ1-2

CDR3: CASSFPSSYEQYF
V: TRBV6-2/TRBV6-3
J: TRBJ2-7

CDR3: CATSDPGQGLGYTF
V: TRBV24-1
J: TRBJ1-2

CDR3: CASRRTETSTDTQYF
V: TRBV2
J: TRBJ2-3

CDR3: CASSSGSGNTIYF
V: TRBV6-5
J: TRBJ1-3

CDR3: CAISRDSGTNNSPLHF
V: TRBV10-3
J: TRBJ1-6

CDR3: CASSGWGQGIEKLFF
V: TRBV5-6
J: TRBJ1-4

CDR3: CASSPNRGSTDTQYF
V: TRBV7-8
J: TRBJ2-3

CDR3: CASGTGTGFSTEEKLFF
V: TRBV5-8
J: TRBJ1-4

CDR3: CASSHGTVGNTEAFF
V: TRBV3-1/TRBV3-2
J: TRBJ1-1

CDR3: CASSLGSNSAGAQYF
V: TRBV11-2
J: TRBJ2-3